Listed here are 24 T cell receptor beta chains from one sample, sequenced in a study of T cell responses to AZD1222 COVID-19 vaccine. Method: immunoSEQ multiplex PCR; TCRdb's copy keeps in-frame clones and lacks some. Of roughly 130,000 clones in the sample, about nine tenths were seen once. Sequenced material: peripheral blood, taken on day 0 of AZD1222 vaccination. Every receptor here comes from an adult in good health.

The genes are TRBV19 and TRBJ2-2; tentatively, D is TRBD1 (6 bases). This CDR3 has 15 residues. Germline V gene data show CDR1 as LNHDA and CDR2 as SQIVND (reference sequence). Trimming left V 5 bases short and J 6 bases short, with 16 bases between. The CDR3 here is CASSPGENRAGELFF. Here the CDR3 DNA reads TGTGCCAGTAGTCCCGGAGAAAACAGGGCCGGGGAGCTGTTTTTT. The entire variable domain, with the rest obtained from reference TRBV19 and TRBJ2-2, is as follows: DGGITQSPKYLFRKEGQNVTLSCEQNLNHDAMYWYRQDPGQGLRLIYYSQIVNDFQKGDIAEGYSVSREKKESFPLTVTSAQKNPTAFYLCASSPGENRAGELFFGEGSRLTVL.

CDR3 region: CASSLYTGNEQFF. CDR3 DNA sequence: TGCGCCAGCAGCTTATACACGGGAAATGAGCAGTTCTTC. The chain recombines TRBV5-1 with TRBJ2-1; D perhaps matches TRBD2 (5 bases). The CDR3 runs 13 residues. Germline V CDR1 and CDR2: SGHRS, YFSETQ. V shed 2 bases and J shed 7 bases, with 10 bases lying between them.

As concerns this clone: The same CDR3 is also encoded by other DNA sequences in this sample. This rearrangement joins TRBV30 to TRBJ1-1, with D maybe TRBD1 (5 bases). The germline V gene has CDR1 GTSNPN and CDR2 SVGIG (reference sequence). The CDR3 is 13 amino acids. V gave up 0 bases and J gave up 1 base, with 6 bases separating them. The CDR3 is CAWSVQGNTEAFF. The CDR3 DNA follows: TGTGCCTGGAGTGTCCAGGGGAACACTGAAGCTTTCTTT.

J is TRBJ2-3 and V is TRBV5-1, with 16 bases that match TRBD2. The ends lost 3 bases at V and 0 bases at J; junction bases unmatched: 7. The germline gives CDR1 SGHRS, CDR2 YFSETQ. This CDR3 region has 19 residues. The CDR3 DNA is TGCGCCAGCAGCTCGGGACTAGCGGGAGGGAGCCCTAGCACAGATACGCAGTATTTT. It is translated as CASSSGLAGGSPSTDTQYF.

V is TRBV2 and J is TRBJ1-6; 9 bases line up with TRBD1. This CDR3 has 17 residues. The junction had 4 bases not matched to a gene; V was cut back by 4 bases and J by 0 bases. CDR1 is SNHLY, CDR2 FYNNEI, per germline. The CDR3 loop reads CASSGGTGSSYNSPLHF. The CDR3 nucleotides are TGTGCCAGCAGTGGAGGGACAGGGAGCTCCTATAATTCACCCCTCCACTTT.

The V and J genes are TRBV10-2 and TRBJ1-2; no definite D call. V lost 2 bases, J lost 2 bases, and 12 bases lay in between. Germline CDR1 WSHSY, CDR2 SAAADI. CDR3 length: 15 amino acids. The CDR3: CASSETRTANYGYTF. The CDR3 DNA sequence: TGCGCCAGCAGTGAGACGAGGACCGCGAACTATGGCTACACCTTC.

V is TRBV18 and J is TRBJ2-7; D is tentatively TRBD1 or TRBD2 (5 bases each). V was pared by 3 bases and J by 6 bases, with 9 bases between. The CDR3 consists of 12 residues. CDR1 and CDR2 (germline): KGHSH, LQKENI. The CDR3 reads CASSPGVGEQYF. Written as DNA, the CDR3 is TGTGCCAGCTCACCGGGGGTAGGCGAGCAGTACTTC.

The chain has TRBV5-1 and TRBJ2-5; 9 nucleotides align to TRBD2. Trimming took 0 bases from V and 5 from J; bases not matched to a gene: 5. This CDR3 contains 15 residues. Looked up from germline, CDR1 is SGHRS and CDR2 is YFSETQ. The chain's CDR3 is CASSLGLAGLETQYF. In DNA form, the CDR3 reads TGCGCCAGCAGCTTGGGTCTAGCGGGACTGGAGACCCAGTACTTC.

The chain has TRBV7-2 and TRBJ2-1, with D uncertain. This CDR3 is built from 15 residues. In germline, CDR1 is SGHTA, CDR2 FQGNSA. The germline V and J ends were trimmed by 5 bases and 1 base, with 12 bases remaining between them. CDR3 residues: CASSLDGRSYNEQFF. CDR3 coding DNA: TGTGCCAGCAGCCTTGACGGACGTTCCTACAATGAGCAGTTCTTC.

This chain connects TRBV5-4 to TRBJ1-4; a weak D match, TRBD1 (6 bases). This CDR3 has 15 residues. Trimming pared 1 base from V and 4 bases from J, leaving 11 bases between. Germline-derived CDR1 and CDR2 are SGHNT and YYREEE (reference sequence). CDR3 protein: CASSLRGAGNEKLFF. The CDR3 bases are TGTGCCAGCAGCTTGCGGGGGGCTGGTAATGAAAAACTGTTTTTT.

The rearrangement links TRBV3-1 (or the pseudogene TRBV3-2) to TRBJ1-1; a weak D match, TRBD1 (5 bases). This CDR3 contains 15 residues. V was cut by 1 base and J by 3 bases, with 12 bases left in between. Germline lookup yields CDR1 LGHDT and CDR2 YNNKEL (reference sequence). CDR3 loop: CASSQVGGTYTEAFF. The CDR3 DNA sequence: TGTGCCAGCAGCCAAGTGGGAGGGACCTACACTGAAGCTTTCTTT.

This chain's CDR3 is CASSFWSVGGDYGYTF. The CDR3 DNA follows: TGTGCCAGCAGCTTCTGGAGCGTCGGAGGGGACTATGGCTACACCTTC. This chain links TRBV7-3 with TRBJ1-2, with D possibly TRBD1 on 5 matching bases. CDR1 is SGHTA, CDR2 FQGTGA, per germline. V was pared by 3 bases and J by 3 bases, with 17 bases between. This CDR3 contains 16 residues.

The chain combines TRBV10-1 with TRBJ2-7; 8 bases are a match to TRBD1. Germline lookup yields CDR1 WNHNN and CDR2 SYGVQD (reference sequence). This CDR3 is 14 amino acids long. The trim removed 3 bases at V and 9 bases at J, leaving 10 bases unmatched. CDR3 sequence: CASSDPDRERPQYF. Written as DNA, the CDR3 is TGCGCCAGCAGTGATCCGGACAGGGAAAGACCGCAGTACTTC.

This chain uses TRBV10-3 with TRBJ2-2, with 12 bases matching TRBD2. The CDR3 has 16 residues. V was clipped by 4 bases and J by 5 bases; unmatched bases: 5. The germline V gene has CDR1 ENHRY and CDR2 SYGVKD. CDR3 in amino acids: CAISVLAGGETGELFF. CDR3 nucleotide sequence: TGTGCCATCAGTGTACTAGCGGGGGGTGAAACCGGGGAGCTGTTTTTT.

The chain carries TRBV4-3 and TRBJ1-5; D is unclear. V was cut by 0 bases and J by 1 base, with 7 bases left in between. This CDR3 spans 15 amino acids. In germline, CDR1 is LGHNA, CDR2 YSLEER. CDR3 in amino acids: CASSQDRDSNQPQHF. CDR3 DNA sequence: TGCGCCAGCAGCCAAGATCGCGACAGCAATCAGCCCCAGCATTTT.

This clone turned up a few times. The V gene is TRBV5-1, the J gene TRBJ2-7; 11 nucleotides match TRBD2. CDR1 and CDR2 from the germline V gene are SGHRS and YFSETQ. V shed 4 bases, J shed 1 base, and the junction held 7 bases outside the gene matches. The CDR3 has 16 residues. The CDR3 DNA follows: TGCGCCAGCAGCCCAACTAGCGGGGGCGCATCCTACGAGCAGTACTTC. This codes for CASSPTSGGASYEQYF. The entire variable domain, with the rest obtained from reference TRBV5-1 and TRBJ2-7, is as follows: KAGVTQTPRYLIKTRGQQVTLSCSPISGHRSVSWYQQTPGQGLQFLFEYFSETQRNKGNFPGRFSGRQFSNSRSEMNVSTLELGDSALYLCASSPTSGGASYEQYFGPGTRLTVT.

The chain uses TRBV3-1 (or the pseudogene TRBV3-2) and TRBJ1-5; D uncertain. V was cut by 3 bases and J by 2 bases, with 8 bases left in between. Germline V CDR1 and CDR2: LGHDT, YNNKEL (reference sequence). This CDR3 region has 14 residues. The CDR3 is CASSQNGGNQPQHF. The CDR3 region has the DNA TGTGCCAGCAGCCAGAATGGGGGCAATCAGCCCCAGCATTTT.

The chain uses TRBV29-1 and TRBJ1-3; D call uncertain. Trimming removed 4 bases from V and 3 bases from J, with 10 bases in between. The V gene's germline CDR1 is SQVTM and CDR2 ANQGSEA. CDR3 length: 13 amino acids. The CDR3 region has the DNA TGCAGCGTTGTTCTTGGGTTTGGAAACACCATATATTTT. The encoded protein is CSVVLGFGNTIYF.

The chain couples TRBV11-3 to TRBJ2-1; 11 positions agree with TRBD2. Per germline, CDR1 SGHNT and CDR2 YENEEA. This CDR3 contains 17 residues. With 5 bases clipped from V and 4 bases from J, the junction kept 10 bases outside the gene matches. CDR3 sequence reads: CASSPTSGSGPYNEQFF. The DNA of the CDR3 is TGTGCCAGCAGCCCCACTAGCGGGAGTGGCCCTTACAATGAGCAGTTCTTC.

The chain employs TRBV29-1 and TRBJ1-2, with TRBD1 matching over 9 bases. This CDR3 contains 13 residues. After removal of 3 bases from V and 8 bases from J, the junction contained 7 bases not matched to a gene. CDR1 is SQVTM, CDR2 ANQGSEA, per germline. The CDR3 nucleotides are TGCAGCGTTGATGGGACAGGGTATGAAGGCTACACCTTC. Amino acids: CSVDGTGYEGYTF.

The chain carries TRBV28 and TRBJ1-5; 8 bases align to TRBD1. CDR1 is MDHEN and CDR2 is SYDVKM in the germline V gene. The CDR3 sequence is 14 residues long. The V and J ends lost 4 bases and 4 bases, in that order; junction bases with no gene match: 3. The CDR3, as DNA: TGTGCCAGCAGTTCCGACAGGGGAAATCAGCCCCAGCATTTT. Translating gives CASSSDRGNQPQHF.

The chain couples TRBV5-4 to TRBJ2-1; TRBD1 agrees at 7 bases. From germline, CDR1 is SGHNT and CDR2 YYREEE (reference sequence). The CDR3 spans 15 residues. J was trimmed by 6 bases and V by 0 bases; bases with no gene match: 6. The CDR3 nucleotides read TGTGCCAGCAGCTTGGGACAGGGCCCCCCCAATGAGCAGTTCTTC. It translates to CASSLGQGPPNEQFF.

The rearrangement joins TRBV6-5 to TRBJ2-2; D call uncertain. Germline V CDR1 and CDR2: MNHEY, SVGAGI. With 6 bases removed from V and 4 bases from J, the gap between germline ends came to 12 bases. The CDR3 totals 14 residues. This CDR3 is CASSPPPSTGELFF. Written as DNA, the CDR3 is TGTGCCAGCAGCCCCCCCCCATCCACCGGGGAGCTGTTTTTT.

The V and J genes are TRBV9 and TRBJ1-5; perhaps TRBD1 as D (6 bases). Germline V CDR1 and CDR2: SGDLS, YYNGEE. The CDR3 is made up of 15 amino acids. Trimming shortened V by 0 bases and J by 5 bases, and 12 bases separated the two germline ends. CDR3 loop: CASSVEPGVDQPQHF. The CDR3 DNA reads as TGTGCCAGCAGCGTAGAACCAGGGGTGGATCAGCCCCAGCATTTT.